The sequence of this TCR beta chain was determined in a study of T cells in tuberculosis. After thawing and overnight rest, PBMC were stained with GMM-loaded CD1B tetramer, viability dye and anti-CD3 for sorting. The lipid loaded on the CD1B tetramers was C32 glucose monomycolate from Rhodococcus equi. Each donor contributed 80,000 to 100,000 sorted tetramer-negative cells. Sequenced by immunoSEQ multiplex PCR; TCRdb stores in-frame clones only, minus some. The sample contains 85,000 to 90,000 clones, approximately 91% of which appear only once. This CDR3 is built from 16 residues. Losses at the gene ends were 5 bases for V and 0 bases for J; bases not matched to a gene: 4. Germline V lookup: CDR1 MDHEN, CDR2 SYDVKM.

Sequenced: CD1b-GMM tetramer-negative cells sorted from PBMCs. The sequence came from an adult woman with latent tuberculosis. The chain is built from TRBV28 and TRBJ2-6; the match to TRBD1 covers 7 bases. CDR3 in DNA: TGTGCCAGCAGTCCGCCAGGGGGCTCTGGGGCCAACGTCCTGACTTTC. As protein: CASSPPGGSGANVLTF.